The entry below gives a single T cell receptor beta chain sequence along with its context. Its target is unknown. This sample was taken from a study of T cells after yellow fever vaccination. Study observations and caveats: Detected again after the booster were most primary-vaccination clones, at 95% to 98% CD4 and approximately 87% CD8.

UMIs were added to TCR cDNA along with a universal primer site when it was made by 5'RACE template switching. TCRdb recomputed calls from the 5' RACE reads with MiXCR, one row per CDR3 protein. The sample holds roughly 300,000 distinct CDR3 sequences, 8% to 9.5% seen once. Germline CDR1 is LGHDT and CDR2 is YNNKEL (reference sequence). The CDR3 extends over 13 amino acids. V shed 0 bases and J shed 13 bases, with 16 bases lying between them. The sequenced sample was PBMCs, obtained roughly seven weeks after the first yellow fever vaccination. The rearrangement joins TRBV3-1 to TRBJ2-7; the D gene is possibly TRBD1 (5 bases). The receptor was isolated from a man between 18 and 29 years old who received the YFV17D yellow fever vaccine. CDR3 nucleotides: TGTGCCAGCAGCCAAGACGAGGCCAGGGCTTTCTACTTC. Translated, it gives CASSQDEARAFYF.